This T cell receptor (beta chain) was recovered during a study of beta chain features in type 1 diabetes. Of the isolated RNA, all was reverse transcribed, and so the sequenced material was expressed TCRB transcripts. The read count averaged around 4 million across naive, central memory and regulatory T cell samples. The repertoire was sequenced with immunoSEQ multiplex PCR; TCRdb's copy has only in-frame clones and lacks some. This sample has over 500,000 clones, with around a sixth found just once. Remarks on this clone: Its antigen is undetermined.

The CDR3 spans 12 residues. CDR1 is SSHAT and CDR2 is FNYEAQ in the germline V gene (reference sequence). V was trimmed by 11 bases and J by 6 bases, leaving 15 bases between them. Regarding the study as a whole: Healthy donors had naive, central memory and Treg TCRB repertoires that appeared less similar than those seen among patients.

The V and J genes are TRBV7-7 and TRBJ2-3; no firm D call. The sequence was collected from a man between 18 and 35 years old in good health. Material: naive CD4+ T cells from blood. CDR3 in amino acids: CAYPLPRDTQYF. CDR3 nucleotides: TGTGCCTACCCCCTTCCGCGGGATACGCAGTATTTT.